Below are 21 T cell receptor beta chains sequenced from a single sample in a study of T cells in Graves' hyperthyroidism and ophthalmopathy. The investigators amplified TCR beta CDR3 regions from RNA transcripts. With the HTBI primer set, the TCR CDR3 went through a first round of RT-PCR. TCRdb re-analysed the multiplex PCR reads in MiXCR, keeping a single row per CDR3 protein. The sample includes roughly 500,000 distinct CDR3 sequences, about 45% seen only once; the top ten take around 20%. Sequenced input: peripheral blood or thyroid tissue (not recorded which). All receptors derive from an adult woman with Graves' disease, either hyperthyroidism or ophthalmopathy (not recorded which).

The chain uses TRBV10-3 and TRBJ1-4, with unresolved D. Germline V CDR1 and CDR2: ENHRY, SYGVKD. Trimming took off 7 bases at V and 5 bases at J, with 11 bases between the two ends. This CDR3 has 13 residues. The CDR3 loop is CAIKGVPNEKLFF. Written as DNA, the CDR3 is TGTGCCATCAAGGGAGTCCCGAATGAAAAACTGTTTTTT.

The chain is built from TRBV7-9 and TRBJ2-7; no reliable D call. Germline values: CDR1 SEHNR, CDR2 FQNEAQ (reference sequence). The V gene lost 2 bases and the J gene lost 0 bases, with 11 bases spanning the gap. This CDR3 is built from 15 residues. The CDR3 nucleotides read TGTGCCAGCAGCTTAACGGGTACTTTCTCCTACGAGCAGTACTTC. Its translation: CASSLTGTFSYEQYF.

A remark on this clonotype: This may stem from a read error, because a much larger clone lies one nucleotide away. Because the CDR3 is missing its conserved closing phenylalanine or tryptophan, this is likely a read error. The chain links TRBV4-2 to TRBJ2-7, with D maybe TRBD1 (5 bases). Germline V lookup: CDR1 LGHNA, CDR2 YNFKEQ. Trimming pared 0 bases from V and 3 bases from J, leaving 12 bases between. This CDR3 is built from 15 residues. Here the CDR3 reads CASSQDNHRYYEQYL. The CDR3, as DNA: TGTGCCAGCAGCCAAGATAACCACAGGTACTACGAGCAGTACCTC.

This clonotype was picked up many times. The rearrangement joins TRBV5-1 to TRBJ2-2; D is uncertain. This CDR3 has 13 residues. Per germline, CDR1 SGHRS and CDR2 YFSETQ. V was trimmed by 5 bases and J by 7 bases, leaving 12 bases between them. The CDR3: CASRNSDDGELFF. The CDR3 DNA sequence: TGCGCCAGCAGAAACTCGGATGACGGGGAGCTGTTTTTT.

The chain carries TRBV7-2 and TRBJ1-6; TRBD1 agrees at 8 bases. There are 15 residues in the CDR3. V shed 6 bases and J 9 bases; nucleotides not matched to a gene: 10. Germline lookup yields CDR1 SGHTA and CDR2 FQGNSA. This chain's CDR3 is CASRHPTGGGSPLHF. The CDR3 DNA sequence: TGTGCCAGCAGGCACCCAACAGGGGGAGGTTCACCCCTCCACTTT.

J is TRBJ1-1 and V is TRBV7-2; D not resolved. V was shortened by 1 base and J by 12 bases, with 12 bases between the two germline ends. Germline V gene sequence: CDR1 SGHTA, CDR2 FQGNSA. This CDR3 region has 12 residues. As DNA, the CDR3 is TGTGCCAGCAGCTTAGGGGCAGGAGGGACTTTCTTT. Amino acids: CASSLGAGGTFF.

This chain uses TRBV10-3 with TRBJ2-5; 10 nucleotides match TRBD2. Germline CDR1 reads ENHRY; CDR2 reads SYGVKD. This CDR3 comprises 15 residues. Trimming removed 6 bases from V and 11 bases from J; junction bases left unmatched: 15. The CDR3 protein is CAIRPGLARTDTQYF. Written as DNA, the CDR3 is TGTGCCATCAGGCCGGGACTAGCGCGTACAGATACGCAGTACTTC.

This clonotype was counted many times. This chain uses TRBV9 with TRBJ2-7; 11 bases are a match to TRBD1. Germline V CDR1 and CDR2: SGDLS, YYNGEE. J lost 5 bases, V lost 3 bases, and 7 bases had no gene match. The CDR3 is 15 residues long. CDR3 protein: CASSESGQGGNEQYF. CDR3 sequence (DNA): TGTGCCAGCAGCGAGTCGGGACAGGGGGGGAACGAGCAGTACTTC.

Ten or more counts support this clonotype. CDR3 bases: TGTGCCAGCAGCATGGGACAGGGGCTAACGGCTTTCTTT. Protein sequence: CASSMGQGLTAFF. The chain carries TRBV5-6 and TRBJ1-1; 10 nucleotides match TRBD1. V lost 4 bases, J lost 11 bases, and 8 bases stayed unmatched. The CDR3 contains 13 residues. Germline V lookup: CDR1 SGHDT, CDR2 YYEEEE. Drawing the rest from reference TRBV5-6 and TRBJ1-1, the complete variable domain is DAGVTQSPTHLIKTRGQQVTLRCSPKSGHDTVSWYQQALGQGPQFIFQYYEEEERQRGNFPDRFSGHQFPNYSSELNVNALLLGDSALYLCASSMGQGLTAFFGQGTRLTVV.

This clonotype was counted many times. This rearrangement joins TRBV20-1 to TRBJ1-1; 9 bases are a match to TRBD1. V dropped 1 base and J dropped 1; count of bases not matched to a gene: 4. CDR1 and CDR2 from the germline V gene are DFQATT and SNEGSKA (reference sequence). The CDR3 has 15 amino acids. The CDR3 sequence: CSARVPGQGNTEAFF. CDR3 bases: TGCAGTGCTAGAGTACCGGGACAGGGGAACACTGAAGCTTTCTTT.

For this clonotype: The final CDR3 position lacks the conserved phenylalanine or tryptophan, pointing to a likely read error. The DNA is left out, because the CDR3 cannot be placed on it with certainty; the CDR3 is given as TCRdb lists it. Here the CDR3 reads CASRDRSV. V and J are TRBV19 and TRBJ2-6; the table assigns TRBD1, which was not confirmed against the DNA. Germline loops: CDR1 LNHDA, CDR2 SQIVND (reference sequence). Ends included, the CDR3 has 8 residues.

The chain uses TRBV7-9 and TRBJ1-6, with 7 bases lining up with TRBD1. The CDR3 is made up of 15 amino acids. Per germline, CDR1 SEHNR and CDR2 FQNEAQ (reference sequence). V was clipped by 1 base and J by 16 bases; unmatched bases: 13. The CDR3 is CASSLVPVWDSMLHF. Written as DNA, the CDR3 is TGTGCCAGCAGCTTAGTACCCGTCTGGGACAGTATGCTCCACTTT.

This clonotype was counted many times. The genes are TRBV12-3 or TRBV12-4 and TRBJ1-2, with D hard to call. Trimming took 4 bases from V and 4 from J, leaving 7 bases between them. The CDR3 is 12 residues long. CDR3 residues: CASSSTLYGYTF. CDR3 DNA sequence: TGTGCCAGCAGTTCCACACTCTATGGCTACACCTTC.

V gene TRBV7-8 combines with J gene TRBJ1-1; D call uncertain. Germline V lookup: CDR1 SGHVS, CDR2 FQNEAQ. Between the trimmed V and J ends, which lost 6 bases and 1 base, there was a span of 12 bases. The CDR3 extends over 14 amino acids. CDR3 nucleotide sequence: TGTGCCAGCAGTTCGACGGTGGGGAACACTGAAGCTTTCTTT. Amino acids: CASSSTVGNTEAFF.

This clonotype was observed a handful of times. The chain has TRBV27 and TRBJ1-5; D gene unclear. Germline loops: CDR1 MNHEY, CDR2 SMNVEV (reference sequence). This CDR3 region has 14 residues. V was trimmed by 5 bases and J by 6 bases, leaving 14 bases between them. This CDR3 is CASSTLGSGQPQHF. CDR3 nucleotide sequence: TGTGCCAGCAGTACTTTAGGATCGGGTCAGCCCCAGCATTTT.

The sample holds one count of this clonotype. This chain joins TRBV20-1 and TRBJ1-2; D unresolved. The CDR3 is 16 amino acids. Germline V lookup: CDR1 DFQATT, CDR2 SNEGSKA (reference sequence). V was clipped by 0 bases and J by 5 bases, with 19 bases between them. CDR3 bases: TGCAGTGCTAGAGATCGCCGAGCTACAGTTATATATGGCTACACCTTC. This gives the protein CSARDRRATVIYGYTF.

This clonotype came up many times. The chain recombines TRBV10-3 with TRBJ1-2; maybe TRBD1 (6 bases). The germline V gene has CDR1 ENHRY and CDR2 SYGVKD. The V end was cut by 7 bases, the J end by 8 bases, with 17 bases between. CDR3 length equals 13 residues. CDR3 residues: CAIISSGGGGYTF. The CDR3 coding sequence is TGTGCCATCATCTCGTCCGGGGGCGGGGGCTACACCTTC.

This clonotype turned up a few times. The rearrangement uses TRBV10-3 and TRBJ2-7; 8 bases are shared with TRBD1. Trimming cost V 4 bases and J 1 base; bases outside gene matches: 3. This CDR3 is 14 amino acids long. CDR1 is ENHRY and CDR2 is SYGVKD in the germline V gene. CDR3 sequence (DNA): TGTGCCATCAGTGGACAGGGGACATCCTACGAGCAGTACTTC. Its translation is CAISGQGTSYEQYF.

This clonotype was counted once. The gene calls are TRBV28 and TRBJ1-5; possible D gene TRBD1, 5 bases. Per the germline V gene, CDR1 is MDHEN and CDR2 is SYDVKM. The CDR3 is made up of 15 amino acids. With 2 bases removed from V and 11 bases from J, the gap between germline ends came to 19 bases. The CDR3: CASSLPGLGQETQHF. In DNA, the CDR3 is TGTGCCAGCAGTTTACCGGGACTAGGCCAAGAGACCCAGCATTTT.

In its sample, this clonotype was seen many times. This chain's CDR3 is CASSRNRDREETQYF. In DNA form, the CDR3 reads TGTGCCAGCAGTCGAAACCGGGACAGGGAAGAGACCCAGTACTTC. The chain couples TRBV6-5 to TRBJ2-5, with 9 bases fitting TRBD1. J was trimmed by 3 bases and V by 5 bases; bases with no gene match: 7. This CDR3 is 15 amino acids long. The germline V gene has CDR1 MNHEY and CDR2 SVGAGI.

This clonotype was observed many times. The chain uses TRBV19 and TRBJ1-4; a possible D gene is TRBD1 (5 bases). Germline V gene lookup returns CDR1 LNHDA and CDR2 SQIVND (reference sequence). V shed 7 bases and J shed 5 bases, with 20 bases lying between them. The CDR3 extends over 16 amino acids. This CDR3 reads CASNISNQGFNEKLFF. The CDR3 DNA follows: TGTGCCAGTAACATAAGCAATCAGGGTTTCAATGAAAAACTGTTTTTT.